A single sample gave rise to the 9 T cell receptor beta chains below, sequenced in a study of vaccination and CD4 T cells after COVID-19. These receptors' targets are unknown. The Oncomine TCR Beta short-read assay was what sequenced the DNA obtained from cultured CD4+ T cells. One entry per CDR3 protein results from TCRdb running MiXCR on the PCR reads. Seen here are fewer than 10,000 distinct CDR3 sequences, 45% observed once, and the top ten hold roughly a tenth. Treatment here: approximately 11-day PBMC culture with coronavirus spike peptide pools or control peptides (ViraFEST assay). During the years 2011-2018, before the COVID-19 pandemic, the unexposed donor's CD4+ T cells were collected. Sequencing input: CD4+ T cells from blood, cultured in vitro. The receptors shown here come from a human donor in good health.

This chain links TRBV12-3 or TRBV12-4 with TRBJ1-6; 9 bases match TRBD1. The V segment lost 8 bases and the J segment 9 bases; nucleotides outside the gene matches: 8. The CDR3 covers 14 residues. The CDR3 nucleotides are TGTGCCAGCGGGGACAGGGTGCGGGGTTCACCCCTCCACTTT. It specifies CASGDRVRGSPLHF.

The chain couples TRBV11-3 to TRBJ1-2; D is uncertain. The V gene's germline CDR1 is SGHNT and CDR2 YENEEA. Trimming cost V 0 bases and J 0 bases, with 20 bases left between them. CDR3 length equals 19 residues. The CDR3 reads CASSLEPGKTGHSNYGYTF. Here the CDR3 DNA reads TGTGCCAGCAGCTTAGAGCCGGGAAAGACGGGCCACTCTAACTATGGCTACACCTTC.

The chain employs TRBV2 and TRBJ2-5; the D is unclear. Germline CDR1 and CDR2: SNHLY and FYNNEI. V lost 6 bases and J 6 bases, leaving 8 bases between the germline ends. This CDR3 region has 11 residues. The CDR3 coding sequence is TGTGCCAGCAGCCCCTCTAAGACCCAGTACTTC. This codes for CASSPSKTQYF. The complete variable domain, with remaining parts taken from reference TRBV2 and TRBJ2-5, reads EPEVTQTPSHQVTQMGQEVILRCVPISNHLYFYWYRQILGQKVEFLVSFYNNEISEKSEIFDDQFSVERPDGSNFTLKIRSTKLEDSAMYFCASSPSKTQYFGPGTRLLVL.

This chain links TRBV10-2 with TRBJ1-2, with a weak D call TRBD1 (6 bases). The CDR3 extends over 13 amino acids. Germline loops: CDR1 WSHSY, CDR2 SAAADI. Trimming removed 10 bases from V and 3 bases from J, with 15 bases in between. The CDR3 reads CAIGTTAYYGYTF. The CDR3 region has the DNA TGCGCCATAGGGACAACGGCGTACTATGGCTACACCTTC.

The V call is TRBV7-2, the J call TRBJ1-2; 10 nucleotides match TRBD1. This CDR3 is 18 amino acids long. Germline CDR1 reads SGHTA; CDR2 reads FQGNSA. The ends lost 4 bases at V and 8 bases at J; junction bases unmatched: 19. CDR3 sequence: CASSSGGWGQGTRGGYTF. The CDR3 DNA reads TGTGCCAGCAGCTCGGGGGGGTGGGGACAGGGGACCCGAGGGGGCTACACCTTC.

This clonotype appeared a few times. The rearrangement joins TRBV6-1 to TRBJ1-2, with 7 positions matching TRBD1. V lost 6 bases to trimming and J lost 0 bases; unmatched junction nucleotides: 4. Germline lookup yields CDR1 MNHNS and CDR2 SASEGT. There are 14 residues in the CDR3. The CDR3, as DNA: TGTGCCAGCAGCAGACAGGGTACTAACTATGGCTACACCTTC. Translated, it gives CASSRQGTNYGYTF.

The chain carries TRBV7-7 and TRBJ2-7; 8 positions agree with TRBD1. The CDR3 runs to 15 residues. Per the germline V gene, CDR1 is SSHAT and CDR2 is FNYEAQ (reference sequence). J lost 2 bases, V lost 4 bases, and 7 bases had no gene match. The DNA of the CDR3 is TGTGCCAGCAGCTATGGACAGGGTACCACCTACGAGCAGTACTTC. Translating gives CASSYGQGTTYEQYF.

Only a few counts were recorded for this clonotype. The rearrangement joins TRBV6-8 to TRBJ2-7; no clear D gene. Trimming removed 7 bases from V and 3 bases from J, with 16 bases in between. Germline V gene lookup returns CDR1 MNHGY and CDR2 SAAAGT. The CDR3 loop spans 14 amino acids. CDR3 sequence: CASTHSYIRYEQYF. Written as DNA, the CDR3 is TGTGCCAGCACCCACAGTTATATACGCTACGAGCAGTACTTC.

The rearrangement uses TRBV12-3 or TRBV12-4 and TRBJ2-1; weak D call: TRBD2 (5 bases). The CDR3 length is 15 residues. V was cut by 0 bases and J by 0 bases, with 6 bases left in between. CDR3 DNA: TGTGCCAGCAGTTTAGCAGGGAGCTCCTACAATGAGCAGTTCTTC. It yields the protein CASSLAGSSYNEQFF.